One and the same sample provided the 7 T cell receptor beta chains below, sequenced in a study of T cells in Graves' hyperthyroidism and ophthalmopathy. Amplified regions were TCR beta CDR3 sequences from RNA transcripts. HTBI primers were employed in a first-round RT-PCR of the TCR CDR3. TCRdb analysed the multiplex PCR reads with MiXCR anew, one entry per CDR3 protein. The sample has roughly 500,000 distinct CDR3 sequences; around 16% are singletons. The sample was blood. These receptor sequences come from a woman aged 30 to 39 with Graves' ophthalmopathy.

This clonotype showed up many times. The V gene is TRBV7-2, the J gene TRBJ2-7; 13 bases fit TRBD2. In germline, CDR1 is SGHTA, CDR2 FQGNSA. The J segment lost 0 bases and the V segment lost 7 bases, leaving 12 bases of the junction unmatched. CDR3 length: 18 residues. The CDR3: CASTALAGGPWGSYEQYF. CDR3 DNA: TGTGCCAGCACCGCACTAGCGGGAGGGCCCTGGGGCTCCTACGAGCAGTACTTC.

This clonotype came up many times. The rearrangement uses TRBV28 and TRBJ2-1, with TRBD2 matching over 12 bases. Germline-derived CDR1 and CDR2 are MDHEN and SYDVKM. The CDR3 contains 19 residues. Trimming took 1 base from V and 4 from J; bases not matched to a gene: 11. In DNA, the CDR3 is TGTGCCAGCAGTTTATCGACTAGCGGGAGCCTTGTCCCTTACAATGAGCAGTTCTTC. As protein: CASSLSTSGSLVPYNEQFF.

This clonotype was found many times. This chain uses TRBV7-8 with TRBJ1-1, with D possibly matching TRBD1 (6 bases). Trimming took 2 bases from V and 7 from J, leaving 14 bases between them. CDR3 size: 14 residues. CDR1 and CDR2 from the germline V gene are SGHVS and FQNEAQ. CDR3 nucleotide sequence: TGTGCCAGCAGCTTATTCGGGGGCGCGGGTGAAGCTTTCTTT. Its protein is CASSLFGGAGEAFF.

In this sample, this clonotype turned up many times. The chain joins TRBV5-1 to TRBJ2-7; 10 bases are shared with TRBD2. Germline values: CDR1 SGHRS, CDR2 YFSETQ. This CDR3 is 13 amino acids long. J was trimmed by 12 bases and V by 2 bases; bases with no gene match: 8. The CDR3 coding sequence is TGCGCCAGCAGCTTCGAGCTAGCGGGAGTCAGGTACTTC. It yields the protein CASSFELAGVRYF.

This clonotype was seen many times. This chain connects TRBV20-1 to TRBJ2-1; TRBD1 aligns across 8 bases. The CDR3 spans 12 residues. Losses at the gene ends were 6 bases for V and 7 bases for J; bases not matched to a gene: 5. Germline-derived CDR1 and CDR2 are DFQATT and SNEGSKA (reference sequence). CDR3 bases: TGCAGTGCGAAGGGACAGGTAAATGAGCAGTTCTTC. Translated, it gives CSAKGQVNEQFF.

This clonotype was seen repeatedly, ten times or more. A much bigger clone sits one base away, suggesting this may be a read error. The genes are TRBV11-2 and TRBJ1-1, with D possibly TRBD1 on 5 matching bases. Germline assignment: CDR1 SGHAT and CDR2 FQNNGV. V was cut by 0 bases and J by 4 bases, with 9 bases left in between. The CDR3 is 14 residues long. The CDR3 DNA is TGTGCCAGCAGCTTAGATCCGGGGACCACTGAAGCTTTCTTT. Translating gives CASSLDPGTTEAFF.

This clonotype has ten or more counts. The V and J genes are TRBV5-1 and TRBJ2-7; D unclear. This CDR3 contains 14 residues. The germline V gene has CDR1 SGHRS and CDR2 YFSETQ. V dropped 0 bases and J dropped 2 bases, with 9 bases sitting between them. This CDR3 reads CASSLARLAYEQYF. CDR3 nucleotide sequence: TGCGCCAGCAGCTTGGCTAGGTTAGCCTACGAGCAGTACTTC.